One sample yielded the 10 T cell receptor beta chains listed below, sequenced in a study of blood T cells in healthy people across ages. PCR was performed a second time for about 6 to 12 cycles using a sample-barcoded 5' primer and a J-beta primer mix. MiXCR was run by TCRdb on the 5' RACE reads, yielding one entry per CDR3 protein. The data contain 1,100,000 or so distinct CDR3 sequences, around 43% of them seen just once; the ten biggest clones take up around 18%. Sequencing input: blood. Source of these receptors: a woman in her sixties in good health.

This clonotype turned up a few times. The CDR3 loop is CASSLRVDRASNQPQHF. CDR3 bases: TGTGCCAGCAGTTTGCGAGTCGACAGGGCGAGCAATCAGCCCCAGCATTTT. V is TRBV28 and J is TRBJ1-5; 7 nucleotides match TRBD1. Germline assignment: CDR1 MDHEN and CDR2 SYDVKM. This CDR3 is built from 17 residues. The V segment lost 3 bases and the J segment 1 base; nucleotides outside the gene matches: 9.

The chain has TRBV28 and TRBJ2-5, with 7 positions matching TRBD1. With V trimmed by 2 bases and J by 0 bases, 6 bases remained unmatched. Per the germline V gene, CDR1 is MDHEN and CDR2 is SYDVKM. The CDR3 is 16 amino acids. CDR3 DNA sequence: TGTGCCAGCAGTTTACACAGGGGCTCGTACCAAGAGACCCAGTACTTC. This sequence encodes CASSLHRGSYQETQYF.

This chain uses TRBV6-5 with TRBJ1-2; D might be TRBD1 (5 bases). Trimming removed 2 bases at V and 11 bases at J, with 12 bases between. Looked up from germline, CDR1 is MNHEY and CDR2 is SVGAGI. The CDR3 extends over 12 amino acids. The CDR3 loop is CASSYPGLGYTF. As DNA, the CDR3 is TGTGCCAGCAGTTACCCGGGGCTGGGTTACACCTTC.

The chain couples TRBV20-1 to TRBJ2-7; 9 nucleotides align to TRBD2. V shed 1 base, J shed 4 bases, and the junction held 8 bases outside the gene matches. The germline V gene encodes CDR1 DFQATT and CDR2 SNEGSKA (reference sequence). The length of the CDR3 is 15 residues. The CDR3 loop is CSARGLAGSGYEQYF. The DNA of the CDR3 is TGCAGTGCTAGAGGGCTAGCGGGATCCGGGTACGAGCAGTACTTC.

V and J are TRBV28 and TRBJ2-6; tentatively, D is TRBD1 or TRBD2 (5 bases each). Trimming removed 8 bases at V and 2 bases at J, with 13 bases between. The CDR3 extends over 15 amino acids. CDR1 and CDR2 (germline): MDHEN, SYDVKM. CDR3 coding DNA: TGTGCCAGCGTGGGGGTAACTACTGGGGCCAACGTCCTGACTTTC. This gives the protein CASVGVTTGANVLTF.

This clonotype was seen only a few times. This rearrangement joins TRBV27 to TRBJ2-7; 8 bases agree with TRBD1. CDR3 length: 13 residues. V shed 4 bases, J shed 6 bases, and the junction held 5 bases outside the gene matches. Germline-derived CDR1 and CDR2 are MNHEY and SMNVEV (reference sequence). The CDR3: CASSWGQVGEQYF. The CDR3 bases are TGTGCCAGCAGTTGGGGACAGGTCGGCGAGCAGTACTTC.

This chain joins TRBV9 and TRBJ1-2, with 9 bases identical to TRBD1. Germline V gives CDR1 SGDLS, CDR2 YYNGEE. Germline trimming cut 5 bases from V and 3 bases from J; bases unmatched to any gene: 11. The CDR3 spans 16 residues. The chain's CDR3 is CASSTGQGRPHYGYTF. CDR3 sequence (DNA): TGTGCCAGCAGTACCGGACAGGGGAGACCTCACTATGGCTACACCTTC.

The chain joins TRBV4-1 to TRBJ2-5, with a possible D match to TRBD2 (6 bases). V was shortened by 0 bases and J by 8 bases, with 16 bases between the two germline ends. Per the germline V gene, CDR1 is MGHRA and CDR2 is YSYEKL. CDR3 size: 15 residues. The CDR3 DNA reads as TGCGCCAGCAGCCAAGAACCGGGACTTAAGATAACCCAGTACTTC. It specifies CASSQEPGLKITQYF.

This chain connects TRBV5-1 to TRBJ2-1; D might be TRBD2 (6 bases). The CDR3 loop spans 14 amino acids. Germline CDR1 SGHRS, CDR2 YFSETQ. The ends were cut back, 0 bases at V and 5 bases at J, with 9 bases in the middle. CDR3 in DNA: TGCGCCAGCAGCTTGGCGGGGGTAGACAATGAGCAGTTCTTC. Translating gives CASSLAGVDNEQFF. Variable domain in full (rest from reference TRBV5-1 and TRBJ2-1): KAGVTQTPRYLIKTRGQQVTLSCSPISGHRSVSWYQQTPGQGLQFLFEYFSETQRNKGNFPGRFSGRQFSNSRSEMNVSTLELGDSALYLCASSLAGVDNEQFFGPGTRLTVL.

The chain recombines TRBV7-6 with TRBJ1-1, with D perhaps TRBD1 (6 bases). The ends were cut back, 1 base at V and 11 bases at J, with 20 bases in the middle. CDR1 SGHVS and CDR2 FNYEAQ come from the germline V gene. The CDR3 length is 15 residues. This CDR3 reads CASSLEGGVIERAFF. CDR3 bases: TGTGCCAGCAGCTTAGAAGGGGGGGTGATAGAAAGGGCTTTCTTT.